This record concerns one T cell receptor beta chain sequence. The data derive from a study of tumor-infiltrating lymphocytes in localized non-small cell lung cancer. Study-level information: From each patient, both tumor and uninvolved lung, non-adjacent to tumor, were sampled.

The germline gives CDR1 MNHEY, CDR2 SMNVEV (reference sequence). This CDR3 is 13 amino acids long. V lost 3 bases and J lost 8, with 13 bases in between. Some clones are missing from TCRdb's copy, which holds only in-frame ones; the method was immunoSEQ multiplex PCR. Of about 8,700 clones in the sample, just under 85% were seen once. Sequenced sample: uninvolved lung tissue not adjacent to the tumor. The sequence came from a human donor with non-small cell lung cancer. The V gene is TRBV27, the J gene TRBJ1-2; D is perhaps TRBD1 (6 bases). The CDR3 coding sequence is TGTGCCAGCAGTTTGGCAGGGGCGGAAGGCTACACCTTC. It codes for CASSLAGAEGYTF.